This TCR beta chain was found in a study of cytotoxic CD8 clonotypes in ibrutinib-treated CLL (dated by TCRdb to the early 2020s). Regarding the research as a whole: In this cohort, around 15 patients were treatment-naive and more than 9 were relapsed/refractory, while some 18 had unmutated IGHV. Partial responses were observed in approximately 24 patients and complete responses in 2; after a median follow-up of roughly 72 months, remission was maintained in some 14 patients and progression was observed in approximately 12. Response samples were obtained after a median of roughly 13 months of treatment, with a range of roughly 6 to 36 months. On average, each sample had approximately 260,000 productive templates and around 100,000 productive rearrangements. Longitudinal samples were available for about 30% of the 86 trial participants. Cryopreserved peripheral blood mononuclear cells were collected before treatment, at response, and at either disease progression or sustained remission. All remission and progressive disease samples were collected while patients were still receiving ibrutinib.

As to this clone: Its antigen is currently not known. Within one base of it there is no much larger clone, and no base qualities were kept.

General study outcomes and caveats: At baseline, clonality was higher than in age-matched healthy donors and showed a strong correlation with circulating CD8+ T-cell counts. Sustained-remission and progressing patients did not have matched sampling times, and lymph node repertoires were not examined. Public clonotypes were rare and either shrank or stayed stable during treatment, and the rise in clonality at ibrutinib response reflected expansion of private clonotypes. Clonality rose at ibrutinib response, remained stable during sustained remission, and dropped back toward baseline at progression.

On a MiSeq, deep resolution sequencing aimed for a depth between 1 in 1 million and 1 in 200,000 T cells, with each clonotype covered approximately 10x on average. The immunoSEQ hsTCRB Kit was used to generate TCR beta libraries. As for the authors' bioinformatics: ImmunoSEQ Data Assistant and ImmunoSEQ Analyzer were used for data analysis, and V, D and J genes were assigned according to IMGT definitions. Clonality, which ranges from 0 to 1, was calculated as one minus the normalized Shannon entropy of productive rearrangement frequencies. Only overrepresented clonotypes making up at least 0.05% of the repertoire of each patient were included in the public clonotype analysis. Thirteen age-matched healthy donor repertoires from immuneACCESS were used as controls for clonality. In its TCRdb copy, this immuneACCESS table keeps in-frame sequences only and misses some clones. Where compared with another copy, unresolved V genes explain less than half of these, and the others have no known cause. Clone size and V and J calls were adopted from that table, with D and trimming inferred from the DNA. The sample yields about 140,000 clones; 70% to 80% were counted once. The ten largest clones take up approximately 30% of the sample.

Read against the paper, the sample's time point label means: about eleven months on ibrutinib. For TCR beta library preparation, roughly 2.2 micrograms of genomic DNA were isolated from cryopreserved PBMCs. Longitudinal blood samples from CLL patients on ibrutinib monotherapy underwent high-throughput TCR beta sequencing. The patients were enrolled in a single-center, open-label phase 2 trial of ibrutinib monotherapy. Via the germline V gene (reference sequence), CDR1 is MNHEY and CDR2 SMNVEV. V loses 0 bases, J loses 1 base, and the germline ends lie 12 bases apart. The CDR3 sequence holds 16 residues, the cysteine and phenylalanine included. CDR3 DNA is the only sequence kept; it has 48 bases, read in frame from the first base.

The receptor's source is a human donor with chronic lymphocytic leukemia. Source: PBMCs, taken after 12 months of ibrutinib treatment. Recombination connected TRBV27 to TRBJ1-2, and perhaps TRBD1 as D gene, on 5 matching bases. In nucleotides, the sequence is TGTGCCAGCAGTTTATCGAACAGGCATTTTAACTATGGCTACACCTTC. Its protein product is CASSLSNRHFNYGYTF.